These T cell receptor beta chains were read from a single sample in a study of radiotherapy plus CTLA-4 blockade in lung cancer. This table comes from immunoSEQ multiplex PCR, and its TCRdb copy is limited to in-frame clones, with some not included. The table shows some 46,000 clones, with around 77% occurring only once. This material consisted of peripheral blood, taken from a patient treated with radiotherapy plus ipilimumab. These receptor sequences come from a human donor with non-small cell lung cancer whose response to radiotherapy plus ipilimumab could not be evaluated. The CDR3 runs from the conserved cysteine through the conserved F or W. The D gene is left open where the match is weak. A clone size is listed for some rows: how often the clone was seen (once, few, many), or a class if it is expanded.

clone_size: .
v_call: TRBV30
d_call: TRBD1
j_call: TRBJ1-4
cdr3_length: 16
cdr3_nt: TGTGCCTGGGGACCTGGACAGGGGGTGGCTAATGAAAAACTGTTTTTT
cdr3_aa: CAWGPGQGVANEKLFF

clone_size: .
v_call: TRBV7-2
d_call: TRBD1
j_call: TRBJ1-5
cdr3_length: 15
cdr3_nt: TGTGCCAGCAGCCCGCAAACAGGGGGCTATCAGCCCCAGCATTTT
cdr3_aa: CASSPQTGGYQPQHF

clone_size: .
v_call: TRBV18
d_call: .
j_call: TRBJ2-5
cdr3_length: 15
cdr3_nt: TGTGCCAGCTCACCCCTCGCGGGTATACAAGAGACCCAGTACTTC
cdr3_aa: CASSPLAGIQETQYF

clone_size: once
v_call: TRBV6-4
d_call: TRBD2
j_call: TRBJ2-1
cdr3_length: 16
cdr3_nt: TGTGCCAGCAGTTACGGGGGGAGCGGCTCCTACAATGAGCAGTTCTTC
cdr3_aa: CASSYGGSGSYNEQFF

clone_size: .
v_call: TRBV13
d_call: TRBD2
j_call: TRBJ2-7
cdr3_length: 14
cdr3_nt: TGTGCCAGCACCCAAGCGGGGGGAAACTACGAGCAGTACTTC
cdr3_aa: CASTQAGGNYEQYF

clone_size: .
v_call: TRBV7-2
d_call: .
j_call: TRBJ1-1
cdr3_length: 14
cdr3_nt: TGTGCCAGCAGCTACTATAACCCGAACACTGAAGCTTTCTTT
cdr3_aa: CASSYYNPNTEAFF

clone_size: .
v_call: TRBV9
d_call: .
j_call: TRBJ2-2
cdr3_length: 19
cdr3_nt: TGTGCCAGCAGCGCGGGACTGTCCTTGGGGGGGCGTGTCACCGGGGAGCTGTTTTTT
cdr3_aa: CASSAGLSLGGRVTGELFF

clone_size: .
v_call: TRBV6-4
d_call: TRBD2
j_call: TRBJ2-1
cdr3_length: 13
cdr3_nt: TGTGCCAGCAGGGGAGGGCTAGGTGATGAGCAGTTCTTC
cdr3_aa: CASRGGLGDEQFF

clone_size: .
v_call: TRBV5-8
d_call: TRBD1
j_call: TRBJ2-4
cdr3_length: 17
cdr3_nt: TGTGCCAGCAGCCTCTGGACAGGGGACGGGGCCAAAAACATTCAGTACTTC
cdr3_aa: CASSLWTGDGAKNIQYF

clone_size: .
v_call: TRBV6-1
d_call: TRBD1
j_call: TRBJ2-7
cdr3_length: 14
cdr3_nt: TGTGCCACTGCCTCCGGGACAGGGAACTACGAGCAGTACTTC
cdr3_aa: CATASGTGNYEQYF

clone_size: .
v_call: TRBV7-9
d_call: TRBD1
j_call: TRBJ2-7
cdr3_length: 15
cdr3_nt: TGTGCCAGCAGCTCGAACAGGGGGCGTGTGGACGAGCAGTACTTC
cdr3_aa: CASSSNRGRVDEQYF

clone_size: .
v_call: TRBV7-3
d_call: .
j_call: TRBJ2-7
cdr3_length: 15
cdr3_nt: TGTGCCAGCAGCTTAAGGGGCGGGGATGTACACGAGCAGTACTTC
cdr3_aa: CASSLRGGDVHEQYF

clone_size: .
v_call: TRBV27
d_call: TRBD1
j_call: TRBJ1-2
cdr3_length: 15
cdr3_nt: TGTGCCAGCAGTTTAAGGACAGGGATAATCTATGGCTACACCTTC
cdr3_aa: CASSLRTGIIYGYTF

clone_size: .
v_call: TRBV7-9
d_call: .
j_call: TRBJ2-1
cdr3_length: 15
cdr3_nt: TGTGCCAGCAGCGAAAAGAGAATGACAAGGAATGAGCAGTTCTTC
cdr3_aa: CASSEKRMTRNEQFF

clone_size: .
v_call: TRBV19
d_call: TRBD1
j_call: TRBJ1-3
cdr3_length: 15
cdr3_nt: TGTGCCAGTAGTCTCCGGGACAGGGCTGGAAACACCATATATTTT
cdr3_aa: CASSLRDRAGNTIYF

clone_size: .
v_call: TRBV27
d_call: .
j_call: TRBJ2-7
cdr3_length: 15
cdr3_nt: TGTGCCAGCGGTGGTTTGTCCCAACAGTTGCACGAGCAGTACTTC
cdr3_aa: CASGGLSQQLHEQYF

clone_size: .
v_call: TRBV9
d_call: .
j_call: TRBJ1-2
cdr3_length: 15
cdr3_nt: TGTGCCAGCGGGCGAGGAGGGGCGCCAGGGTATGGCTACACCTTC
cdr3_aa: CASGRGGAPGYGYTF

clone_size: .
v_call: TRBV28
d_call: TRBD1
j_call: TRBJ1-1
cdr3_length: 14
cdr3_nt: TGTGCCAGCAGCTCGGACAGGGGATGGACTGAAGCTTTCTTT
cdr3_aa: CASSSDRGWTEAFF

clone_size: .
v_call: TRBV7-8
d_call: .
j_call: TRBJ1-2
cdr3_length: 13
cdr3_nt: TGTGCCAGCAGCTTAGTGGAGGGAAGGGGCTACACCTTC
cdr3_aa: CASSLVEGRGYTF

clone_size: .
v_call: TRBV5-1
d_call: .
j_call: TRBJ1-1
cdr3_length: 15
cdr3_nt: TGCGCCAGCAGCCCCTTTCCCGCGGGGGGGACTGAAGCTTTCTTT
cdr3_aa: CASSPFPAGGTEAFF

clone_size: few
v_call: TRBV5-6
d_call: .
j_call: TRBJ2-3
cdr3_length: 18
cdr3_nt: TGTGCCAGCAGCCTTGAGGGCAGCCATGCGCCTAGCACAGATACGCAGTATTTT
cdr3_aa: CASSLEGSHAPSTDTQYF

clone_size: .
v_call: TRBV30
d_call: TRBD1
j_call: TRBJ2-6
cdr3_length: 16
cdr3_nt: TGTGCCTGGGTCCGGACAGGGGGCAGGGGGGCCAACGTCCTGACTTTC
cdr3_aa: CAWVRTGGRGANVLTF

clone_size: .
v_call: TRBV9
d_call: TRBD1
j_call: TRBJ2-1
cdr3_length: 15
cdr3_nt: TGTGCCAGCAGCGCGCGGACAGGGGGCTACAATGAGCAGTTCTTC
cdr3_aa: CASSARTGGYNEQFF